Listed below are T cell receptor beta chains from one sample, sequenced in a study of radiation and T cells in renal cell carcinoma. Method: immunoSEQ multiplex PCR; TCRdb's copy keeps in-frame clones and lacks some. Of about 130,000 clones listed, 88% are singletons. The sample here was blood, taken from a patient whose treatment included radiotherapy and nephrectomy. The receptors come from a woman in her 70s with renal cell carcinoma. CDR3s include the opening cysteine and the closing phenylalanine or tryptophan. The order of the fields is J gene, clone size, V gene, D gene, CDR3 DNA, CDR3 protein. The D gene is left open where the match is weak. Size is stated for part of the rows, as once, few or many counts, or as a class when the clone is expanded.

J gene: TRBJ2-7; clone size: .; V gene: TRBV11-2; D gene: .; CDR3 DNA: TGTGCCAGCAGGCGACAGACCTACGAGCAGTACTTC; CDR3 protein: CASRRQTYEQYF
J gene: TRBJ2-7; clone size: .; V gene: TRBV14; D gene: .; CDR3 DNA: TGTGCCAGCAGCCAAATGACGGGGCCCTACGAGCAGTACTTC; CDR3 protein: CASSQMTGPYEQYF
J gene: TRBJ1-5; clone size: .; V gene: TRBV28; D gene: .; CDR3 DNA: TGTGCCAGCAGTTTCCCGGGCGATCAGCCCCAGCATTTT; CDR3 protein: CASSFPGDQPQHF
J gene: TRBJ2-7; clone size: .; V gene: TRBV27; D gene: TRBD1; CDR3 DNA: TGTGCCAGCAGTTTATCTACCGGGACAGGTACAAAGGAGCAGTACTTC; CDR3 protein: CASSLSTGTGTKEQYF
J gene: TRBJ1-4; clone size: .; V gene: TRBV28; D gene: TRBD1; CDR3 DNA: TGTGCCAGCAGTTGGGGACAGGGGGCTGAAAAACTGTTTTTT; CDR3 protein: CASSWGQGAEKLFF
J gene: TRBJ1-2; clone size: few; V gene: TRBV27; D gene: .; CDR3 DNA: TGTGCCAGCAGTTTATCCGGGTACGGCTACACCTTC; CDR3 protein: CASSLSGYGYTF
J gene: TRBJ1-3; clone size: .; V gene: TRBV9; D gene: .; CDR3 DNA: TGTGCCAGCAGCGTACGCACCTCTGGAAACACCATATATTTT; CDR3 protein: CASSVRTSGNTIYF
J gene: TRBJ2-1; clone size: once; V gene: TRBV6-5; D gene: TRBD1; CDR3 DNA: TGTGCCAGCAGTACCGACAGGGCTTACAATGAGCAGTTCTTC; CDR3 protein: CASSTDRAYNEQFF
J gene: TRBJ2-1; clone size: .; V gene: TRBV9; D gene: TRBD2; CDR3 DNA: TGTGCCAGCAGCGGCGGGGGGGCCCACAATGAGCAGTTCTTC; CDR3 protein: CASSGGGAHNEQFF
J gene: TRBJ1-5; clone size: few; V gene: TRBV5-1; D gene: .; CDR3 DNA: TGCGCCAGCAGCTTGGGGGACAATAGCAATCAGCCCCAGCATTTT; CDR3 protein: CASSLGDNSNQPQHF
J gene: TRBJ2-7; clone size: .; V gene: TRBV7-2; D gene: .; CDR3 DNA: TGTGCCAGCAGCTTAGGTTGGCAGGGTGGCGGCGAGCAGTACTTC; CDR3 protein: CASSLGWQGGGEQYF
J gene: TRBJ2-3; clone size: .; V gene: TRBV9; D gene: TRBD2; CDR3 DNA: TGTGCCAGCAGCGTAGTGGCTAGCGGAGATACGCAGTATTTT; CDR3 protein: CASSVVASGDTQYF
J gene: TRBJ2-7; clone size: .; V gene: TRBV28; D gene: .; CDR3 DNA: TGTGCCAGCAGTTTGGGTGGGTTGCAGTACTTC; CDR3 protein: CASSLGGLQYF
J gene: TRBJ1-6; clone size: few; V gene: TRBV2; D gene: .; CDR3 DNA: TGTGCCAGCAGATTAGGGCAGGGCGGGTCACCCCTCCACTTT; CDR3 protein: CASRLGQGGSPLHF
J gene: TRBJ1-6; clone size: .; V gene: TRBV5-6; D gene: .; CDR3 DNA: TGTGCCAGCAGCCTGAACAGATACAATTCACCCCTCCACTTT; CDR3 protein: CASSLNRYNSPLHF
J gene: TRBJ2-3; clone size: .; V gene: TRBV18; D gene: .; CDR3 DNA: TGTGCCAGCTCACCTCAGGGTCGAACAGATACGCAGTATTTT; CDR3 protein: CASSPQGRTDTQYF
J gene: TRBJ1-1; clone size: .; V gene: TRBV6-1; D gene: .; CDR3 DNA: TGTGCCAGCAGTTCGGACAGACAGAACACTGAAGCTTTCTTT; CDR3 protein: CASSSDRQNTEAFF
J gene: TRBJ2-3; clone size: .; V gene: TRBV5-1; D gene: .; CDR3 DNA: TGCGCCAGCAGCTTGAGGGTCGGGACAGATACGCAGTATTTT; CDR3 protein: CASSLRVGTDTQYF
J gene: TRBJ2-5; clone size: .; V gene: TRBV7-2; D gene: TRBD2; CDR3 DNA: TGTGCCAGCAGCTTAGCGCGGACTAGCGGGGGGCAAGAGACCCAGTACTTC; CDR3 protein: CASSLARTSGGQETQYF
J gene: TRBJ1-3; clone size: .; V gene: TRBV7-3; D gene: .; CDR3 DNA: TGTGCCAGCAGCTTTTCAAGCGAGGGCACCATATATTTT; CDR3 protein: CASSFSSEGTIYF
J gene: TRBJ2-1; clone size: .; V gene: TRBV7-2; D gene: TRBD2; CDR3 DNA: TGTGCCAGCAGCTACGTAGCGGGGAGGGAGCAGTTCTTC; CDR3 protein: CASSYVAGREQFF
J gene: TRBJ2-3; clone size: .; V gene: TRBV7-6; D gene: TRBD2; CDR3 DNA: TGTGCCAGCAGCCTACTACTAGCGGGGGACCCGCGGGATACGCAGTATTTT; CDR3 protein: CASSLLLAGDPRDTQYF
J gene: TRBJ2-7; clone size: .; V gene: TRBV15; D gene: .; CDR3 DNA: TGTGCCACCAGCAGACCGCCCTACGAGCAGTACTTC; CDR3 protein: CATSRPPYEQYF
J gene: TRBJ2-7; clone size: .; V gene: TRBV7-2; D gene: TRBD2; CDR3 DNA: TGTGCCAGCAGAACCGGGACTAGCCTCGACGAGCAGTACTTC; CDR3 protein: CASRTGTSLDEQYF
J gene: TRBJ1-1; clone size: .; V gene: TRBV21-1; D gene: .; CDR3 DNA: TGTGCCAGCAGTCCTAGCAGGGGGGCCGTGAACACTGAAGCTTTCTTT; CDR3 protein: CASSPSRGAVNTEAFF
J gene: TRBJ1-4; clone size: .; V gene: TRBV5-1; D gene: TRBD1; CDR3 DNA: TGCGCCAGCAGCACGGGACAGGGAGGGGAAAAACTGTTTTTT; CDR3 protein: CASSTGQGGEKLFF
J gene: TRBJ2-2; clone size: .; V gene: TRBV5-1; D gene: TRBD1; CDR3 DNA: TGCGCCAGCATCCGGACAGGGGACAGCACCGGGGAGCTGTTTTTT; CDR3 protein: CASIRTGDSTGELFF
J gene: TRBJ2-2; clone size: .; V gene: TRBV18; D gene: TRBD2; CDR3 DNA: TGTGCCAGCTCACCGTCGGGGGGGACGAACACCGGGGAGCTGTTTTTT; CDR3 protein: CASSPSGGTNTGELFF
J gene: TRBJ2-5; clone size: .; V gene: TRBV2; D gene: TRBD1; CDR3 DNA: TGTGCCAGCAGGTGGGACAGAACAGCCCAAGAGACCCAGTACTTC; CDR3 protein: CASRWDRTAQETQYF
J gene: TRBJ2-5; clone size: .; V gene: TRBV11-2; D gene: TRBD2; CDR3 DNA: TGTGCCAGCAGCCCCCGACTAGCGGAACAAGAGACCCAGTACTTC; CDR3 protein: CASSPRLAEQETQYF
J gene: TRBJ2-2; clone size: many; V gene: TRBV6-1; D gene: .; CDR3 DNA: TGTGCCAGCAGCAGACGGGCCCTCGACGGGGAGCTGTTTTTT; CDR3 protein: CASSRRALDGELFF
J gene: TRBJ1-1; clone size: .; V gene: TRBV4-1; D gene: TRBD1; CDR3 DNA: TGCGCCAGCAGCCCTCAGACAGGGAAGAACACTGAAGCTTTCTTT; CDR3 protein: CASSPQTGKNTEAFF
J gene: TRBJ2-1; clone size: few; V gene: TRBV10-2; D gene: .; CDR3 DNA: TGCGCCAGCAGTGAGAGCCAGTTACTAGCTAGTAACGATGAGCAGTTCTTC; CDR3 protein: CASSESQLLASNDEQFF
J gene: TRBJ1-1; clone size: .; V gene: TRBV30; D gene: .; CDR3 DNA: TGTGCCTGGAGTGAGGCAGGTAGTAATGAAGCTTTCTTT; CDR3 protein: CAWSEAGSNEAFF
J gene: TRBJ2-2; clone size: .; V gene: TRBV28; D gene: .; CDR3 DNA: TGTGCCAGCCAGGCAGGATCGAACACCGGGGAGCTGTTTTTT; CDR3 protein: CASQAGSNTGELFF
J gene: TRBJ2-1; clone size: .; V gene: TRBV19; D gene: .; CDR3 DNA: TGTGCCAGTAGGAACACACGGGACCTAAGTAAAGGGGAGCAGTTCTTC; CDR3 protein: CASRNTRDLSKGEQFF
J gene: TRBJ1-2; clone size: .; V gene: TRBV27; D gene: TRBD1; CDR3 DNA: TGTGCCAGTTTCGGGACAGGGAGTGGCTACACCTTC; CDR3 protein: CASFGTGSGYTF
J gene: TRBJ1-1; clone size: few; V gene: TRBV5-5; D gene: .; CDR3 DNA: TGTGCCAGCAGCTTGGTTACCAGGGAAGCTTTCTTT; CDR3 protein: CASSLVTREAFF
J gene: TRBJ2-1; clone size: once; V gene: TRBV19; D gene: TRBD1; CDR3 DNA: TGTGCCAGTAGCCACTTAAGGGACAGGGGCTACAATGAGCAGTTCTTC; CDR3 protein: CASSHLRDRGYNEQFF
J gene: TRBJ1-5; clone size: once; V gene: TRBV27; D gene: .; CDR3 DNA: TGTGCCAGCAGTTTCTGGCGGAGCGGGCAGCCCCAGCATTTT; CDR3 protein: CASSFWRSGQPQHF
J gene: TRBJ2-3; clone size: .; V gene: TRBV6-4; D gene: TRBD2; CDR3 DNA: TGTGCCAGCAGTGACTCAAAAGCGGGGGGCCATATGAACACAGATACGCAGTATTTT; CDR3 protein: CASSDSKAGGHMNTDTQYF
J gene: TRBJ1-2; clone size: .; V gene: TRBV6-6; D gene: .; CDR3 DNA: TGTGCCAGCAACCCCCCGGGGAATGGCTACACCTTC; CDR3 protein: CASNPPGNGYTF
J gene: TRBJ1-2; clone size: .; V gene: TRBV4-1; D gene: .; CDR3 DNA: TGCGCCAGCAGCCCTCCTGGGACCGTTCTGCCCTACTTC; CDR3 protein: CASSPPGTVLPYF
J gene: TRBJ2-1; clone size: .; V gene: TRBV9; D gene: .; CDR3 DNA: TGTGCCAGCAGCGTACCGAGCGGAGCCAATGAGCAGTTCTTC; CDR3 protein: CASSVPSGANEQFF
J gene: TRBJ1-1; clone size: .; V gene: TRBV30; D gene: .; CDR3 DNA: TGTGCCTGGAGCTTGGGGGCAGCTGAAGCTTTCTTT; CDR3 protein: CAWSLGAAEAFF
J gene: TRBJ1-6; clone size: .; V gene: TRBV5-8; D gene: TRBD1; CDR3 DNA: TGTGCCAGCAGCTTGCTCGGGACAGAAAATTCACCCCTCCACTTT; CDR3 protein: CASSLLGTENSPLHF
J gene: TRBJ2-3; clone size: .; V gene: TRBV27; D gene: TRBD1; CDR3 DNA: TGTGCCAGCAGTTATCTCGGGACAGGGTTGACAGATACGCAGTATTTT; CDR3 protein: CASSYLGTGLTDTQYF
J gene: TRBJ1-1; clone size: .; V gene: TRBV28; D gene: .; CDR3 DNA: TGTGCCAGCAGTTTTGGAGGAAGGGACACTGAAGCTTTCTTT; CDR3 protein: CASSFGGRDTEAFF
J gene: TRBJ1-6; clone size: .; V gene: TRBV19; D gene: TRBD1; CDR3 DNA: TGTGCCAGTAGCCCTACAGGGGGCCCCTCACCCCTCCACTTT; CDR3 protein: CASSPTGGPSPLHF